The rows below give T cell receptor beta chains drawn from one sample of a study of PD-1 blockade in classical Hodgkin lymphoma. Assay used: immunoSEQ multiplex PCR; TCRdb lists only in-frame clones, some missing. This repertoire shows roughly 20,000 clones, 76% found once; its top ten account for more than 35%. Sequencing used peripheral blood mononuclear cells (PBMCs), obtained before the fourth cycle of nivolumab. These receptors were collected from a human donor with classical Hodgkin lymphoma. CDR3s include the opening cysteine and the closing phenylalanine or tryptophan. The D gene is left open where the match is weak. Only some rows state a clone size, as once, few, many or a class for expanded clones.

d_call	cdr3_length	v_call	clone_size	j_call	cdr3_nt	cdr3_aa
.	15	TRBV11-3	few	TRBJ1-3	TGTGCCAGCAGCTCCTTAGCGACCAACGGAAACACCATATATTTT	CASSSLATNGNTIYF
.	15	TRBV29-1	.	TRBJ2-7	TGCAGCGTTGAAGATGTTAGTGATTATTCCTACGAGCAGTACTTC	CSVEDVSDYSYEQYF
.	16	TRBV5-8	.	TRBJ2-5	TGTGCCAGCAGCTTGGTTTGGGGGACGGCGCAAGAGACCCAGTACTTC	CASSLVWGTAQETQYF
.	13	TRBV30	.	TRBJ1-4	TGTGCCTGGAGTAGTGCAACTAATGAAAAACTGTTTTTT	CAWSSATNEKLFF
.	14	TRBV19	.	TRBJ1-2	TGTGCCAGTAGTATCCCGGGAGGACGATATGGCTACACCTTC	CASSIPGGRYGYTF
TRBD2	13	TRBV10-3	.	TRBJ2-3	TGTGCCATAGCGGGGGAGGGCACAGATACGCAGTATTTT	CAIAGEGTDTQYF
.	12	TRBV19	.	TRBJ2-1	TGTGCCAGTAGAGGGGGGGGGAATGAGCAGTTCTTC	CASRGGGNEQFF
.	13	TRBV5-5	.	TRBJ1-5	TGTGCCAGCAGCCCCTCGGGGGATCAGCCCCAGCATTTT	CASSPSGDQPQHF
.	14	TRBV7-7	.	TRBJ2-5	TGTGCCAGCAGCCCGGACAGCCTCAAAGAGACCCAGTACTTC	CASSPDSLKETQYF
.	15	TRBV4-3	.	TRBJ2-7	TGCGCCAGCAGCCAAGATTTTTACAACTCCTACGAGCAGTACTTC	CASSQDFYNSYEQYF
.	14	TRBV4-1	.	TRBJ2-7	TGCGCCAGCAGCCAAAACACAGGGACCTACGAGCAGTACTTC	CASSQNTGTYEQYF
.	13	TRBV5-1	.	TRBJ2-5	TGCGCCAGCAGCCGTCGGACTACTGAGACCCAGTACTTC	CASSRRTTETQYF
.	16	TRBV11-2	.	TRBJ1-4	TGTGCCAGCAGCTTCCGTGGGTCCTCAACTAATGAAAAACTGTTTTTT	CASSFRGSSTNEKLFF
.	11	TRBV18	.	TRBJ2-1	TGTGCCGGATCCTTTGGTCATGAGCAGTTCTTC	CAGSFGHEQFF
.	12	TRBV11-2	.	TRBJ1-1	TGTGCCAGCAGCTTAGATCGATCGGATGCTTTCTTT	CASSLDRSDAFF
TRBD1	13	TRBV4-1	.	TRBJ2-3	TGCGCCAGCAGCCACCCGTCGGACAGGGAAAAGTATTTT	CASSHPSDREKYF
.	12	TRBV25-1	.	TRBJ1-2	TGTGCCAGCGCGGGGGGGGCGCGGGGCTACACCTTC	CASAGGARGYTF
TRBD2	14	TRBV4-3	.	TRBJ2-7	TGCGCCAGCAGCCAGAGCGGGAGGGGGAACGAGCAGTACTTC	CASSQSGRGNEQYF
.	17	TRBV21-1	once	TRBJ2-1	TGTGCCAGCAGCCGCCACGATGGGACTAGGGGTCGGTATGAGCAGTTCTTC	CASSRHDGTRGRYEQFF
TRBD2	15	TRBV6-4	.	TRBJ2-1	TGTGCCAGCAGTATAGCGGGGGGTATCTTTAATGAGCAGTTCTTC	CASSIAGGIFNEQFF
.	15	TRBV19	.	TRBJ1-4	TGTGCCAGTAGTATAGTAAAGGGAACTAATGAAAAACTGTTTTTT	CASSIVKGTNEKLFF
.	13	TRBV18	once	TRBJ2-5	TGTGCCAGCTCGACCAACCCCCAAGAGACCCAGTACTTC	CASSTNPQETQYF
.	12	TRBV19	.	TRBJ2-5	TGTGCCAGTAGTATGGATCACGAGACCCAGTACTTC	CASSMDHETQYF
TRBD2	16	TRBV4-1	.	TRBJ2-7	TGCGCCAGCAGCCAACAAAAACTAGCGACGAAATACGAGCAGTACTTC	CASSQQKLATKYEQYF
.	15	TRBV19	.	TRBJ2-5	TGTGCCAGTAGTCTAAGGACCCGCGGGGAGGAGACCCAGTACTTC	CASSLRTRGEETQYF
.	13	TRBV7-3	.	TRBJ2-3	TGTGCCAGCAGCCCCAGGAATTCAGATACGCAGTATTTT	CASSPRNSDTQYF
.	12	TRBV5-1	.	TRBJ2-5	TGCGCCAGCAGCTACAGGGAAGAGACCCAGTACTTC	CASSYREETQYF
.	15	TRBV9	.	TRBJ1-3	TGTGCCAGCAGCGCCGCCTATTTTTCTGGAAACACCATATATTTT	CASSAAYFSGNTIYF
.	12	TRBV5-1	.	TRBJ2-1	TGCGCCAGCAGCGCGCCCGGAAATGAGCAGTTCTTC	CASSAPGNEQFF
.	12	TRBV25-1	.	TRBJ1-2	TGTGCCAGCAAGGAGGGGTTGTTTGGCTACACCTTC	CASKEGLFGYTF
TRBD2	16	TRBV29-1	.	TRBJ2-4	TGCAGCGTTGGAGAACTAGCGGGGCTAGCCAAAAACATTCAGTACTTC	CSVGELAGLAKNIQYF
TRBD2	17	TRBV7-6	.	TRBJ2-3	TGTGCCAGCAGCTCTAGCGGGGGGGGGTCGGGCACAGATACGCAGTATTTT	CASSSSGGGSGTDTQYF
TRBD2	19	TRBV5-1	.	TRBJ2-1	TGCGCCAGCAGCTACCCGGGACTAGCGGGGGGGCGTTCCTACAATGAGCAGTTCTTC	CASSYPGLAGGRSYNEQFF
.	13	TRBV6-1	.	TRBJ1-1	TGTGCCAGCAGTGAAATTTTAAACACTGAAGCTTTCTTT	CASSEILNTEAFF
.	15	TRBV6-1	few	TRBJ1-5	TGTGCCAGCACCTGGACAGCTGATAGCAATCAGCCCCAGCATTTT	CASTWTADSNQPQHF
TRBD1	16	TRBV9	few	TRBJ1-2	TGTGCCAGCAGCCCCCGAACAGGGGTCCTTAACTATGGCTACACCTTC	CASSPRTGVLNYGYTF
TRBD2	16	TRBV7-2	few	TRBJ2-6	TGTGCCAGCTGGGCGGGAGGGGCGGCTGGGGCCAACGTCCTGACTTTC	CASWAGGAAGANVLTF
.	12	TRBV14	.	TRBJ2-7	TGTGCCAGCAGCCAAGATCTGTACGAGCAGTACTTC	CASSQDLYEQYF
.	12	TRBV27	.	TRBJ1-4	TGTGCCAGCGGGGGTTCTAATGAAAAACTGTTTTTT	CASGGSNEKLFF
TRBD2	16	TRBV11-2	few	TRBJ2-2	TGTGCCAGCAGCTCACGGACTAGCGGGAGCACCGGGGAGCTGTTTTTT	CASSSRTSGSTGELFF
.	13	TRBV5-4	few	TRBJ1-1	TGTGCCAGCAGCTTGTCCCAAGACACTGAAGCTTTCTTT	CASSLSQDTEAFF
TRBD2	18	TRBV10-2	.	TRBJ2-3	TGCGCCAGCAGTGAGTGGGGAAGCGGGAGCCGAGTACCAGATACGCAGTATTTT	CASSEWGSGSRVPDTQYF
.	15	TRBV19	.	TRBJ1-5	TGTGCCAGTAGTATAGTTCATCAGAGAGGTCAGCCCCAGCATTTT	CASSIVHQRGQPQHF